This TCR beta chain is drawn from a study of T cell responses to AZD1222 COVID-19 vaccine. Details on this clone: Its antigen is undetermined.

Profiled with immunoSEQ multiplex PCR; TCRdb holds only in-frame clones, not every one. The sample yields approximately 100,000 clones, about 90% seen once. With 4 bases clipped from V and 5 bases from J, the junction kept 11 bases outside the gene matches. CDR1 and CDR2 (germline): SGHRS, YFSETQ. The CDR3 consists of 15 residues. Study-level results: Spike was spanned by vaccine-associated CD4 TCRs, with dominance at 160-218 and 743-854. Reportedly, nearly half the spike-specific TCRs target unmutated variant regions. Spike-specific TCR breadth and depth were elevated following two AZD1222 doses. White British donors predominated, females outnumbered males, and clonal diversity was possibly underestimated.

This rearrangement joins TRBV5-1 to TRBJ1-1; 7 bases map to TRBD1. This receptor was identified in an adult in good health. The sample in question was peripheral blood, obtained on day 0 of AZD1222 vaccination. CDR3 nucleotides: TGCGCCAGCAGCCCCGGACAGGTGAGCATGACTGAAGCTTTCTTT. It encodes CASSPGQVSMTEAFF.